This TCR beta chain was profiled in a study of T cells in Graves' hyperthyroidism and ophthalmopathy. The overall study: At the time of initial diagnosis and before any treatment, peripheral blood was collected. Broader study findings: A 13 V-J model separated ophthalmopathy from stable hyperthyroidism.

Exclusion of patients followed from uncontrolled infection, other autoimmune disease, pregnancy or lactation. Together with thyroid ultrasound, orbital computed tomography, serum thyroxine and TRAb, clinical symptoms were used for diagnoses. The CDR3 spans 11 residues. Germline CDR1 is GTSNPN and CDR2 is SVGIG (reference sequence). The V and J ends lost 5 bases and 1 base respectively, with 2 bases between them. TCR beta CDR3 sequences were amplified from RNA transcripts. The TCR CDR3 first-round RT-PCR relied on the HTBI primer set. TCRdb itself ran the multiplex PCR reads through MiXCR, one entry per CDR3 protein. In the table there are under 250,000 distinct CDR3 sequences, roughly a quarter of which are singletons. This clonotype was recorded at least ten times. The antigen is undetermined.

The V gene is TRBV30, the J gene TRBJ2-2; D call uncertain. Material for sequencing was blood. This sequence originates from a middle-aged woman with Graves' ophthalmopathy. In DNA form, the CDR3 reads TGTGCCTGGGGGAACACCGGGGAGCTGTTTTTT. Amino acids: CAWGNTGELFF.